Listed below are T cell receptor beta chains from one sample, sequenced in a study of blood T cell repertoires in COVID-19. Some clones are missing from TCRdb's copy, which holds only in-frame ones; the method was immunoSEQ multiplex PCR. The sample holds approximately 90,000 clones, approximately 86% seen once. Sequences were obtained from peripheral blood. These receptors came from a man older than 75 with active or convalescent COVID-19. CDR3s include the opening cysteine and the closing phenylalanine or tryptophan. D genes are given only for firm matches. Only some rows state a clone size, as once, few, many or a class for expanded clones.

NA | TRBJ2-2 | NA | TRBV6-5 | CAAGIQWNTGELFF | TGTGCCGCGGGGATTCAGTGGAACACCGGGGAGCTGTTTTTT
NA | TRBJ2-3 | NA | TRBV7-9 | CASTPGGTASTDTQYF | TGTGCCAGCACCCCAGGAGGGACAGCTAGCACAGATACGCAGTATTTT
NA | TRBJ2-5 | TRBD1 | TRBV10-3 | CAIRKDRGRETQYF | TGTGCCATCAGAAAAGACAGGGGACGAGAGACCCAGTACTTC
NA | TRBJ2-2 | NA | TRBV5-1 | CASRQTTGTGELFF | TGCGCCAGCAGGCAAACAACAGGGACCGGGGAGCTGTTTTTT
NA | TRBJ1-4 | NA | TRBV18 | CASSPLTGASAGRGEKLFF | TGTGCCAGCTCACCACTTACTGGAGCCTCGGCAGGGAGGGGTGAAAAACTGTTTTTT
once | TRBJ1-3 | NA | TRBV14 | CASSPIQGSGNTIYF | TGTGCCAGCAGCCCAATACAGGGTTCCGGAAACACCATATATTTT
NA | TRBJ2-6 | NA | TRBV25-1 | CASSEGVFSGANVLTF | TGTGCCAGCAGTGAAGGAGTTTTCTCTGGGGCCAACGTCCTGACTTTC
NA | TRBJ1-3 | NA | TRBV18 | CASSLGSSGNTIYF | TGTGCCAGCTCACTCGGGAGCTCTGGAAACACCATATATTTT
NA | TRBJ2-6 | NA | TRBV6-1 | CASSGWGGGDSGANVLTF | TGTGCCAGCAGTGGGTGGGGAGGAGGAGACTCTGGGGCCAACGTCCTGACTTTC
NA | TRBJ1-6 | NA | TRBV7-2 | CASSNFGVNSPLHF | TGTGCCAGCAGCAACTTCGGGGTGAATTCACCCCTCCACTTT
NA | TRBJ1-2 | NA | TRBV5-5 | CASSLLGAGIPQGGYTF | TGTGCCAGCAGCTTGCTCGGTGCCGGCATCCCTCAGGGTGGCTACACCTTC
NA | TRBJ2-6 | NA | TRBV6-5 | CASSTGAGANVLTF | TGTGCCAGCAGTACCGGGGCTGGGGCCAACGTCCTGACTTTC
once | TRBJ1-2 | TRBD1 | TRBV7-3 | CASSSPGQGDYGYTF | TGTGCCAGCAGCTCTCCGGGACAGGGGGACTATGGCTACACCTTC